A selection of T cell receptor beta chains follows, all from one sample in a study of blood T cell repertoires in COVID-19. Method: immunoSEQ multiplex PCR; TCRdb's copy keeps in-frame clones and lacks some. The sample lists around 67,000 clones, around 87% seen once, with approximately 8.3% in the top ten. The sample taken for sequencing was peripheral blood. These receptors all stem from a man aged 45-65 years with active COVID-19. Each CDR3 is given with its conserved first and last residue. The order of the fields is D gene, clone size, V gene, J gene, CDR3 protein. The D gene is left open where the match is weak. Part of the rows lack a size; the others show once, few, many or a class for expanded clones.

>NA|NA|TRBV4-1|TRBJ1-2
CASSHPSGAGGYTF
>TRBD1|NA|TRBV30|TRBJ1-6
CAWSSGTEFQALHF
>NA|NA|TRBV2|TRBJ2-7
CASMRRLTYEQYF
>NA|NA|TRBV7-9|TRBJ2-7
CASSSRRAGEQYF
>TRBD1|NA|TRBV12-3/TRBV12-4|TRBJ1-2
CASSPGGNYGYTF
>NA|NA|TRBV7-9|TRBJ2-3
CASSRTEASTDTQYF
>TRBD2|NA|TRBV11-2|TRBJ2-7
CASSSRELYEQYF
>TRBD1|once|TRBV5-4|TRBJ2-5
CASSPGGTGGSETQYF
>NA|NA|TRBV7-9|TRBJ2-7
CASGALEQYF
>NA|NA|TRBV11-2|TRBJ1-5
CASSFLSNQPQHF
>NA|NA|TRBV9|TRBJ2-5
CASSVGRGNTQETQYF
>TRBD1|many|TRBV6-5|TRBJ1-1
CASSKQGMNTEAFF
>TRBD1|NA|TRBV19|TRBJ1-5
CASSMTRDRASNQPQHF
>NA|NA|TRBV6-5|TRBJ1-6
CASTPQGSYNSPLHF
>TRBD1|NA|TRBV2|TRBJ2-7
CATLGTGMEAYEQYF
>TRBD1|NA|TRBV11-2|TRBJ1-1
CASLNTGGTEAFF
>TRBD2|NA|TRBV7-2|TRBJ2-7
CASSFQSGGSYEQYF
>TRBD1|once|TRBV29-1|TRBJ2-7
CSVDVGTGSPYEQYF
>TRBD1|few|TRBV7-3|TRBJ2-3
CASSSNGQGSTDTQYF
>NA|NA|TRBV6-2/TRBV6-3|TRBJ2-3
CASSYSPQGTDTQYF
>TRBD1|NA|TRBV6-5|TRBJ2-1
CASSFRDRGNNEQFF
>TRBD1|few|TRBV4-1|TRBJ1-6
CASSRTTGVGSPLHF
>TRBD1|NA|TRBV28|TRBJ1-1
CASSLLDRGAEAFF
>NA|NA|TRBV28|TRBJ2-1
CASSISYWGQSSYNEQFF
>NA|NA|TRBV4-3|TRBJ2-3
CASSQELTGGSGGPDTQYF
>NA|NA|TRBV27|TRBJ2-1
CASSLSDSYYNEQFF
>NA|NA|TRBV19|TRBJ1-4
CASKRTGNEKLFF
>TRBD1|NA|TRBV30|TRBJ1-3
CAWSTGQVSGNTIYF
>TRBD1|NA|TRBV30|TRBJ1-6
CAWSARQGVGSPLHF
>NA|NA|TRBV25-1|TRBJ1-2
CASFGGYGYTF
>NA|few|TRBV5-4|TRBJ1-2
CASSQDGNYGYTF
>NA|NA|TRBV25-1|TRBJ2-3
CASSESVGVVSDTQYF
>NA|NA|TRBV7-3|TRBJ2-5
CASSLIGRVVQETQYF
>NA|NA|TRBV30|TRBJ1-1
CAWTPSGGNTEAFF
>NA|once|TRBV7-3|TRBJ2-1
CASSFIQGNEQFF
>NA|NA|TRBV28|TRBJ1-2
CASSFRDRINGYTF
>TRBD2|NA|TRBV2|TRBJ2-1
CASSGSGIAVGTEQFF
>NA|NA|TRBV12-3/TRBV12-4|TRBJ2-3
CASSRGVTDTQYF
>TRBD1|NA|TRBV6-5|TRBJ1-4
CASSYGTGLNEKLFF
>NA|NA|TRBV28|TRBJ1-2
CASSLRGYYGYTF
>NA|NA|TRBV6-1|TRBJ1-1
CASSEGLNTEAFF
>NA|NA|TRBV29-1|TRBJ2-3
CSATSGTSTDTQYF
>NA|NA|TRBV6-5|TRBJ2-3
CASRRTDTDTQYF
>TRBD2|NA|TRBV5-1|TRBJ2-3
CASSSLAGVADTQYF
>NA|once|TRBV19|TRBJ2-3
CASRITGNTDTQYF
>TRBD1|NA|TRBV4-1|TRBJ2-2
CASSQDKGAHGTGGRITGELFF
>TRBD1|NA|TRBV30|TRBJ1-6
CAWRVRDRGSPLHF
>NA|NA|TRBV3-1/TRBV3-2|TRBJ2-5
CASSQDYRVGETQYF
>TRBD1|NA|TRBV27|TRBJ1-6
CASSLGQGNNSPLHF
>NA|once|TRBV7-3|TRBJ1-1
CASRRSADSMNTEAFF
>NA|NA|TRBV5-5|TRBJ1-3
CASSFARLLGGGNTIYF
>NA|NA|TRBV19|TRBJ1-4
CASSIQGEANEKLFF
>NA|once|TRBV7-2|TRBJ1-2
CASSLLQGTNYGYTF